Reported below is one T cell receptor beta chain. Its target is unknown. These data originate in a study of OX40 agonist ivuxolimab in advanced cancers. Study overall: Patients received ivuxolimab, an intravenous treatment, every 2 weeks at 0.01 to 10 mg/kg. It was permissible to have had prior anti-PD-1, anti-PD-L1 or anti-CTLA-4 therapy, and more than 30% had some. Recorded diagnoses for dose-escalation patients were hepatocellular carcinoma, melanoma, renal cell or head and neck cancer. Study observations and caveats: Partly responding patients at 0.1-3.0 mg/kg showed some of the smallest clonal expansion.

TCRdb's copy holds only in-frame clones and misses some; the assay was immunoSEQ multiplex PCR. The sample consists of under 70,000 clones, more than 80% of them appearing once. Trimming cost V 6 bases and J 7 bases, with 12 bases left between them. The V gene's germline CDR1 is DFQATT and CDR2 SNEGSKA (reference sequence). The CDR3 runs 11 residues. The rearrangement links TRBV20-1 to TRBJ1-2; D unclear. The clonotype comes from an adult with an advanced solid tumor such as melanoma, head and neck, liver or kidney cancer. The material sequenced was CD4+ or CD8+ T cells sorted from blood, taken in a trial of the OX40 agonist ivuxolimab. CDR3 bases: TGCAGTGCCCTACCCGACGGTGGCTACACCTTC. Amino acid sequence: CSALPDGGYTF.